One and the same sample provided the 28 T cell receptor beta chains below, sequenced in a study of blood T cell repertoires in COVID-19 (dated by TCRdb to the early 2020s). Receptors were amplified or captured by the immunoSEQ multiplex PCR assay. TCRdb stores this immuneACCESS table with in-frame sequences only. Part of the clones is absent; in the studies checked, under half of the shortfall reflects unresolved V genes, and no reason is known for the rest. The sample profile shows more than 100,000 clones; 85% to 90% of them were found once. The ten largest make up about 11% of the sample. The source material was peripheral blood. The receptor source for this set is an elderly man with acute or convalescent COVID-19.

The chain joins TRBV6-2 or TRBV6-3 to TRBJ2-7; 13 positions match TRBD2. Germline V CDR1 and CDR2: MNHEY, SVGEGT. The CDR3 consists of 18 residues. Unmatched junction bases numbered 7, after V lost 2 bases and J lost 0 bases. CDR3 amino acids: CASSYGTSGAGVSYEQYF. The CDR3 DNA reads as TGTGCCAGCAGTTACGGGACTAGCGGGGCCGGAGTCTCCTACGAGCAGTACTTC.

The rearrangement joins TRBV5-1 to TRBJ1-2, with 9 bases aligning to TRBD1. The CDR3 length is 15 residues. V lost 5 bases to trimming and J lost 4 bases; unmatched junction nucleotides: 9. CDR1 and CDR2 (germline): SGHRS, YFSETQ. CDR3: CASRPTGTGTYGYTF. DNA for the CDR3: TGCGCCAGCAGGCCTACCGGGACAGGGACCTATGGCTACACCTTC.

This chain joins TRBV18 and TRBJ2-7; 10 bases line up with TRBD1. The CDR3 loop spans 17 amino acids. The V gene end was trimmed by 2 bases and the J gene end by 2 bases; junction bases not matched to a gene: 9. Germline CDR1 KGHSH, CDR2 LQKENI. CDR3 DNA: TGTGCCAGCTCACCAGGAGGACAGGGGGTCCCTACCTACGAGCAGTACTTC. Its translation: CASSPGGQGVPTYEQYF. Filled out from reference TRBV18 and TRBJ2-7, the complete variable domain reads NAGVMQNPRHLVRRRGQEARLRCSPMKGHSHVYWYRQLPEEGLKFMVYLQKENIIDESGMPKERFSAEFPKEGPSILRIQQVVRGDSAAYFCASSPGGQGVPTYEQYFGPGTRLTVT.

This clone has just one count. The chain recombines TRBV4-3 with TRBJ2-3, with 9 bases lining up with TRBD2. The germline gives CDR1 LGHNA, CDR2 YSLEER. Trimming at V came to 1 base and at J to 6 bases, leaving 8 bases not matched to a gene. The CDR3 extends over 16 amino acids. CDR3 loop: CASSQGRASGTDTQYF. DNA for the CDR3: TGCGCCAGCAGCCAAGGCCGGGCTAGCGGGACTGATACGCAGTATTTT.

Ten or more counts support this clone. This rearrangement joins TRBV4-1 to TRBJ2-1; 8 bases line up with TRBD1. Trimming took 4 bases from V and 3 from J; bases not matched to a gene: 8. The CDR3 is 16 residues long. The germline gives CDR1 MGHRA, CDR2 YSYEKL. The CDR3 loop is CASSRSAGGFYNEQFF. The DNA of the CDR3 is TGCGCCAGCAGCCGCTCTGCAGGGGGCTTCTACAATGAGCAGTTCTTC.

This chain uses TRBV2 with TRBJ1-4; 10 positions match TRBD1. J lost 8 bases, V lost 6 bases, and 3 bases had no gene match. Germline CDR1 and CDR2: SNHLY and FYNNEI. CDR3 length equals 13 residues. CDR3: CASRGTGVEKLFF. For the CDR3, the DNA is TGTGCCAGCAGGGGGACAGGGGTAGAAAAACTGTTTTTT.

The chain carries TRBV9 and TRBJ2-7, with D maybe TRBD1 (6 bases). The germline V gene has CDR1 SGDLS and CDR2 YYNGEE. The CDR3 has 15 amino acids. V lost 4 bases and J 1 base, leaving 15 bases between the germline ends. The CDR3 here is CASSPQGHVSYEQYF. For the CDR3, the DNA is TGTGCCAGCAGCCCTCAGGGGCACGTATCCTACGAGCAGTACTTC.

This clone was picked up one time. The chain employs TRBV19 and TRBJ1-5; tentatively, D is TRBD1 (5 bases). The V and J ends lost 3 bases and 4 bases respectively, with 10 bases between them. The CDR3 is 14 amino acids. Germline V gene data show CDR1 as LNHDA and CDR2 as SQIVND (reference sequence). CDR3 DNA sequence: TGTGCCAGTAGTATCCAAGGGGCGAATCAGCCCCAGCATTTT. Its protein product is CASSIQGANQPQHF.

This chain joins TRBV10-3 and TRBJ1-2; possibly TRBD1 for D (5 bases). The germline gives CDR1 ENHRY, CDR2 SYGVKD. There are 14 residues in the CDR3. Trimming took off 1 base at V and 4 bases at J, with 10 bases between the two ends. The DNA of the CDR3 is TGTGCCATCAGTGAGTTTCCTGACAGCTATGGCTACACCTTC. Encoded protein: CAISEFPDSYGYTF.

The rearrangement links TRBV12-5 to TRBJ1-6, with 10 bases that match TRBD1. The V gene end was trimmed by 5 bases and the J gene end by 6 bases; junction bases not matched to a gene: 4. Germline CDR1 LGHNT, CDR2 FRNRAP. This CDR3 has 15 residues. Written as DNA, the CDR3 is TGTGCTAGTGGTCCTGACAGGGGGCTTAATTCACCCCTCCACTTT. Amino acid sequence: CASGPDRGLNSPLHF. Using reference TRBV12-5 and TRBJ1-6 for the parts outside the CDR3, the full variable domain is DARVTQTPRHKVTEMGQEVTMRCQPILGHNTVFWYRQTMMQGLELLAYFRNRAPLDDSGMPKDRFSAEMPDATLATLKIQPSEPRDSAVYFCASGPDRGLNSPLHFGNGTRLTVT.

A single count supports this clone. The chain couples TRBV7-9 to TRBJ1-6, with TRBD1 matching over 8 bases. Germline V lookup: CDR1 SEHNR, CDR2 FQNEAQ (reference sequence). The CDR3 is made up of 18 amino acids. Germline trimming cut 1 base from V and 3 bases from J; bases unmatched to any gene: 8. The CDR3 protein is CASSLGTGSLDYNSPLHF. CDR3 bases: TGTGCCAGCAGCTTAGGGACAGGGAGCCTCGACTATAATTCACCCCTCCACTTT.

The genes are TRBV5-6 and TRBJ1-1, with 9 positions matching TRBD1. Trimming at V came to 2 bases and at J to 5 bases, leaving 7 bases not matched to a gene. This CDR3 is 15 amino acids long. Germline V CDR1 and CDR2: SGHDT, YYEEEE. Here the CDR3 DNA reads TGTGCCAGCAGCTTCGGACAGGGGCTGTGGACTGAAGCTTTCTTT. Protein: CASSFGQGLWTEAFF.

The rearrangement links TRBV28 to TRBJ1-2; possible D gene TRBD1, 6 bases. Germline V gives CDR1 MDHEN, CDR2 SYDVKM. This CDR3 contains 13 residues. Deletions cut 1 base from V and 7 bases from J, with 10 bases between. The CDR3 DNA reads TGTGCCAGCAGTTTATCACAGGGTGGTGGCTACACCTTC. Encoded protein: CASSLSQGGGYTF.

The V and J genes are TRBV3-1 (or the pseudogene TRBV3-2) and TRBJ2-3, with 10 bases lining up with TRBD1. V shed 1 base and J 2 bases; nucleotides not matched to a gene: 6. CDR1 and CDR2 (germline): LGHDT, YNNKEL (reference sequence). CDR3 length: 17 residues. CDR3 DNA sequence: TGTGCCAGCAGCCAAGCTGGGGACAGGGGTGACACAGATACGCAGTATTTT. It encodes CASSQAGDRGDTDTQYF.

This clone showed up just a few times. CDR3: CASSLDRGAYNEQFF. CDR3 nucleotides: TGTGCCAGCAGCCTGGACAGGGGGGCCTACAATGAGCAGTTCTTC. The V and J genes are TRBV7-2 and TRBJ2-1; 10 bases agree with TRBD1. Germline V gene lookup returns CDR1 SGHTA and CDR2 FQGNSA. The CDR3 consists of 15 residues. Trimming removed 5 bases from V and 2 bases from J; junction bases left unmatched: 3.

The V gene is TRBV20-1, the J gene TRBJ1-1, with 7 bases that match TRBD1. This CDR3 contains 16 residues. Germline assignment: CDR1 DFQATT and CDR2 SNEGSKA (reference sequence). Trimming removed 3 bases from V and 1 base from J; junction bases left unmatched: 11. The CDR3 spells CSASTVKGTENTEAFF. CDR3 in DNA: TGCAGTGCTAGTACCGTAAAGGGGACAGAGAACACTGAAGCTTTCTTT.

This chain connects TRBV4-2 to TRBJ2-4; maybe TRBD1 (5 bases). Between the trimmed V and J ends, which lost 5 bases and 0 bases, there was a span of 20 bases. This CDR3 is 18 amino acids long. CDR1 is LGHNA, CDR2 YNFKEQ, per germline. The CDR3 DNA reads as TGTGCCAGCAGCGGGGCGGACGGATTATGGGTAGCCAAAAACATTCAGTACTTC. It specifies CASSGADGLWVAKNIQYF.

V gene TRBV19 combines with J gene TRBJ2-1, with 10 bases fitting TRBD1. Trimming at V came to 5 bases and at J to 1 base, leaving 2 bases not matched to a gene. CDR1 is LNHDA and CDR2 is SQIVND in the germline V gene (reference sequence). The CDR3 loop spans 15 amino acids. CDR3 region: CASSPDRGSYNEQFF. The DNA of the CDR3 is TGTGCCAGTAGTCCGGACAGGGGGTCCTACAATGAGCAGTTCTTC.

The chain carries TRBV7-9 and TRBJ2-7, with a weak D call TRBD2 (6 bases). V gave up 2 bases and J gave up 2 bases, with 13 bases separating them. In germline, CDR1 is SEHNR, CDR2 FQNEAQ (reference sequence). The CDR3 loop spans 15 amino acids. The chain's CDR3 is CASSLTAGKPYEQYF. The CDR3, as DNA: TGTGCCAGCAGCTTAACAGCGGGTAAACCCTACGAGCAGTACTTC.

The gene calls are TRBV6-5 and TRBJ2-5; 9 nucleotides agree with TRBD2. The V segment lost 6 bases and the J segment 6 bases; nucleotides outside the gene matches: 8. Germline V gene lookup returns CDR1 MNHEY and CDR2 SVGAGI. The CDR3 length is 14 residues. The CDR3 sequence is CASSPGTSIKTQYF. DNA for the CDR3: TGTGCCAGCAGCCCCGGGACTAGCATAAAGACCCAGTACTTC.

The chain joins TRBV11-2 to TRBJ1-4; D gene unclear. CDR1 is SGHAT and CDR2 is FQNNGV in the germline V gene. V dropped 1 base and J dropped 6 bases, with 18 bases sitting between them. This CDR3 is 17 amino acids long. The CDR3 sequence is CASSLGVSGTTYEKLFF. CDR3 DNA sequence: TGTGCCAGCAGCTTAGGGGTGTCAGGAACCACCTATGAAAAACTGTTTTTT.

This CDR3 is CASSGGGNTIYF. CDR3 in DNA: TGTGCCAGCAGCGGGGGGGGAAACACCATATATTTT. This sequence joins TRBV28 and TRBJ1-3, with D tentatively TRBD1 (5 bases). CDR3 length equals 12 residues. Germline assignment: CDR1 MDHEN and CDR2 SYDVKM. The V end was cut by 6 bases, the J end by 4 bases, with 7 bases between.

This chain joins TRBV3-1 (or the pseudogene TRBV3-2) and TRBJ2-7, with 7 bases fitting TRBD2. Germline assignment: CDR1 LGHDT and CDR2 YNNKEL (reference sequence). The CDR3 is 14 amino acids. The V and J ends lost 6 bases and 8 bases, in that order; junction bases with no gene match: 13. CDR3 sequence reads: CASSPGASGDQQYF. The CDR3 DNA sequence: TGTGCCAGCAGTCCCGGAGCTAGCGGAGATCAGCAGTACTTC.

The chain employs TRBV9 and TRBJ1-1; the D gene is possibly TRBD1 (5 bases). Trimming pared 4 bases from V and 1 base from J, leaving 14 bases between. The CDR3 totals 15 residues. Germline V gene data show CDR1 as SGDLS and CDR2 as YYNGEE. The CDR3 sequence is CASSPYDSPNTEAFF. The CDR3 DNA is TGTGCCAGCAGCCCCTACGACAGCCCGAACACTGAAGCTTTCTTT.

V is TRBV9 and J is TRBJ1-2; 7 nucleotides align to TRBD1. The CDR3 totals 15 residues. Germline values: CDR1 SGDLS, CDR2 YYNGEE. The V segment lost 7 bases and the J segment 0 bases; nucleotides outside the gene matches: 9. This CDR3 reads CASARGQGANYGYTF. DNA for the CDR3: TGTGCCAGCGCCCGGGGGCAGGGGGCTAACTATGGCTACACCTTC.

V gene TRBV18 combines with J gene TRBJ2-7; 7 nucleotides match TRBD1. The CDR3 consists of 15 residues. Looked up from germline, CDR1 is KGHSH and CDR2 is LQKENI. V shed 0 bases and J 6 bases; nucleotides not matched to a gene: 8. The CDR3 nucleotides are TGTGCCAGCTCACCACCGACAGGGTTGGGCCTCGAGCAGTACTTC. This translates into CASSPPTGLGLEQYF.

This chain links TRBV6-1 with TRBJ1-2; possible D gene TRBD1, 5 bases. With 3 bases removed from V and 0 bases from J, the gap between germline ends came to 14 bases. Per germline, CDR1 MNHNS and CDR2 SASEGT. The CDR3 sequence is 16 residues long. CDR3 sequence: CASSEQTGPTNYGYTF. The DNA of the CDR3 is TGTGCCAGCAGTGAGCAAACAGGCCCAACTAACTATGGCTACACCTTC.

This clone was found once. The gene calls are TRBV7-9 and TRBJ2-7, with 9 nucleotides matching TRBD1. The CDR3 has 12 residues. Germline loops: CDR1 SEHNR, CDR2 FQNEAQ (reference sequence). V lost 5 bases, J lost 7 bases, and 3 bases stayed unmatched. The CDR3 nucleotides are TGTGCCAGCAGCCACGGACAGGGGGAGCAGTACTTC. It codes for CASSHGQGEQYF.